This T cell receptor beta chain was recovered during a study of T cells in Graves' hyperthyroidism and ophthalmopathy. Study-wide background: Peripheral blood was taken when the disease was first diagnosed, before any treatment began.

Study outcomes and limitations: Peripheral blood also featured most of the thyroid clonotypes expanded above 0.001. With a median lead of around 6.7 months before onset, the model predicted ophthalmopathy.

V was clipped by 3 bases and J by 7 bases, with 16 bases between them. The CDR3 contains 15 residues. Germline V gene sequence: CDR1 KGHSH, CDR2 LQKENI. Uncontrolled infection, other autoimmune disease, pregnancy or lactation disqualified patients from enrolment. Researchers amplified the TCR beta CDR3 regions from RNA transcripts. Using the HTBI primer set, a first-round RT-PCR was run on the TCR CDR3. TCRdb redid the calling of the multiplex PCR reads with MiXCR, one entry per CDR3 protein. The table has hundreds of thousands of distinct CDR3 sequences, roughly 25% seen once. This clonotype was seen ten or more times. Its antigen remains unknown.

Sequences were obtained from blood. The J gene is TRBJ1-5, the V gene TRBV18, with D possibly matching TRBD1 (6 bases). The TCR sequence derives from a woman in her 30s with Graves' ophthalmopathy. DNA of the CDR3: TGTGCCAGCTCACCGTCCCAGGGGATAGGCCAGCCCCAGCATTTT. Protein sequence: CASSPSQGIGQPQHF. Supplemented by reference TRBV18 and TRBJ1-5, the full variable domain reads NAGVMQNPRHLVRRRGQEARLRCSPMKGHSHVYWYRQLPEEGLKFMVYLQKENIIDESGMPKERFSAEFPKEGPSILRIQQVVRGDSAAYFCASSPSQGIGQPQHFGDGTRLSIL.